The 6 T cell receptor beta chains listed next were all sequenced from one sample in a study of blood T cell repertoires in COVID-19. TCRdb keeps only in-frame clones here, not all; method: immunoSEQ multiplex PCR. Among about 150,000 clones listed, 78% were seen once. Sequencing input: PBMCs or T cells enriched from blood (not recorded which). Source of these receptors: a woman between 50 and 59 years old who had recovered from COVID-19.

The rearrangement joins TRBV10-1 to TRBJ2-1; a possible D gene is TRBD2 (7 bases). Germline values: CDR1 WNHNN, CDR2 SYGVQD (reference sequence). This CDR3 has 13 residues. Deletions cut 6 bases from V and 8 bases from J, with 14 bases between. In nucleotides, the CDR3 is TGCGCCAGCAGCCAGGGGAGGGACGATGAGCAGTTCTTC. It codes for CASSQGRDDEQFF.

The chain joins TRBV20-1 to TRBJ1-2; D remains unclear. This CDR3 has 11 residues. Looked up from germline, CDR1 is DFQATT and CDR2 is SNEGSKA (reference sequence). The CDR3 coding sequence is TGCAGCCACGTTTTGCAGTATGGCTACACCTTC. Translation gives CSHVLQYGYTF.

This CDR3 reads CSASLPDKNIQYF. Written as DNA, the CDR3 is TGCAGTGCTAGTTTGCCAGACAAAAACATTCAGTACTTC. This chain joins TRBV20-1 and TRBJ2-4; D gene uncertain. V shed 3 bases and J shed 3 bases, with 9 bases lying between them. The CDR3 runs 13 residues. Germline-derived CDR1 and CDR2 are DFQATT and SNEGSKA (reference sequence).

The chain has TRBV6-4 and TRBJ2-2, with D maybe TRBD1 (5 bases). Germline V lookup: CDR1 MRHNA, CDR2 SNTAGT. The CDR3 runs 16 residues. V was shortened by 4 bases and J by 3 bases, with 15 bases between the two germline ends. This chain's CDR3 is CASSAVFGQDTGELFF. For the CDR3, the DNA is TGTGCCAGCAGTGCGGTCTTCGGACAAGACACCGGGGAGCTGTTTTTT.

Comment on this clone: Germline and junction disagree at one end, which may indicate a read error. V gene TRBV5-1 combines with J gene TRBJ1-2; D may be TRBD1 (6 bases). Germline-derived CDR1 and CDR2 are SGHRS and YFSETQ. The CDR3 has 13 residues. The CDR3 here is CASSPQGPGKSHF. The CDR3, as DNA: TGCGCCAGCAGCCCGCAGGGGCCCGGCAAGTCGCACTTC.

This sequence joins TRBV5-5 and TRBJ2-4; no reliable D call. This CDR3 has 13 residues. V was clipped by 2 bases and J by 4 bases, with 7 bases between them. The V gene's germline CDR1 is SGHKS and CDR2 YYEKEE (reference sequence). Here the CDR3 reads CASSLEPKNIQYF. The CDR3 DNA sequence: TGTGCCAGCAGCTTAGAGCCTAAAAACATTCAGTACTTC.